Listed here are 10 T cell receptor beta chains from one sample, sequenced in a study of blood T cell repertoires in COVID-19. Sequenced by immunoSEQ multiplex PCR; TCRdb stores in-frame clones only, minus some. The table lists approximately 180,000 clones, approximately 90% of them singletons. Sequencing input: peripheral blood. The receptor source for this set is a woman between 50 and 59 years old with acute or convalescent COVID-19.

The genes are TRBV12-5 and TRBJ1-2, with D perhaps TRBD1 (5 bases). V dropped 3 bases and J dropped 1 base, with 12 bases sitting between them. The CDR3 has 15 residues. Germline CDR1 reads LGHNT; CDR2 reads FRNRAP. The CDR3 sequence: CASGLKGLVNYGYTF. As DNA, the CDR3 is TGTGCTAGTGGTTTAAAGGGGCTTGTTAACTATGGCTACACCTTC. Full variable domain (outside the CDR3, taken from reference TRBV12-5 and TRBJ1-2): DARVTQTPRHKVTEMGQEVTMRCQPILGHNTVFWYRQTMMQGLELLAYFRNRAPLDDSGMPKDRFSAEMPDATLATLKIQPSEPRDSAVYFCASGLKGLVNYGYTFGSGTRLTVV.

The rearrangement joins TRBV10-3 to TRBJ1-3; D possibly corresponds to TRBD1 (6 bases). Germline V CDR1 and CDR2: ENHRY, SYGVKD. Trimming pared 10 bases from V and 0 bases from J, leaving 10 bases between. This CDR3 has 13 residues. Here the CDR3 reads CATAGDSGNTIYF. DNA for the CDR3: TGTGCCACTGCAGGGGACTCTGGAAACACCATATATTTT.

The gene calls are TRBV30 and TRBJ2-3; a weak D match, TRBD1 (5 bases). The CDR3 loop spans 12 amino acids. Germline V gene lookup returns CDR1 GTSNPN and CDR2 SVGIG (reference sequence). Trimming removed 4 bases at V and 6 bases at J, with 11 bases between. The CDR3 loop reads CAWTQVYDTQYF. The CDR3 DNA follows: TGTGCCTGGACACAGGTCTATGATACGCAGTATTTT.

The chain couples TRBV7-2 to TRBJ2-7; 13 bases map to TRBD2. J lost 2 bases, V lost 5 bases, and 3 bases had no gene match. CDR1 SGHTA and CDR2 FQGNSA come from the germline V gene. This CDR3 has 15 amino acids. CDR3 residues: CASSIGLAGAYEQYF. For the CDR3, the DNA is TGTGCCAGCAGCATTGGACTAGCGGGAGCCTACGAGCAGTACTTC.

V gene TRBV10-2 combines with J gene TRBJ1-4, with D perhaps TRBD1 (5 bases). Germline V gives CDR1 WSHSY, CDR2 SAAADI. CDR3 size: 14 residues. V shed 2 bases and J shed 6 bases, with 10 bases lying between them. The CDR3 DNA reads TGCGCCAGCAGTGAGCTGGGGGGAGATGAAAAACTGTTTTTT. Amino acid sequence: CASSELGGDEKLFF.

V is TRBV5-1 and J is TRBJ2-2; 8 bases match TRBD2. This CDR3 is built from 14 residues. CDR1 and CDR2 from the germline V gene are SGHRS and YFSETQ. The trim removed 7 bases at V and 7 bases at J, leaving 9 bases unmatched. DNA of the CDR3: TGCGCCAGCTCTGGGACTAGGATGAACGGGGAGCTGTTTTTT. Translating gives CASSGTRMNGELFF.

DNA for the CDR3: TGTGCCAGCAGCCAAGGGTTCAGGGTGGGAAACAATCAGCCCCAGCATTTT. Its protein is CASSQGFRVGNNQPQHF. J is TRBJ1-5 and V is TRBV3-1 (or the pseudogene TRBV3-2); TRBD1 is a possible D gene (5 bases). CDR3 length: 17 residues. Germline CDR1 and CDR2: LGHDT and YNNKEL (reference sequence). V lost 1 base, J lost 3 bases, and 16 bases lay in between.

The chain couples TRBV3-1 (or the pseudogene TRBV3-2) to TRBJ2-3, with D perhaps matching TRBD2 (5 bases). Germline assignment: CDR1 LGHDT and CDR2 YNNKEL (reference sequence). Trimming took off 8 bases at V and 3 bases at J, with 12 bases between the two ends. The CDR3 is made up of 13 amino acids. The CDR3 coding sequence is TGTGCCAGCGACTCGGGGAGTACAGATACGCAGTATTTT. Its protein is CASDSGSTDTQYF.

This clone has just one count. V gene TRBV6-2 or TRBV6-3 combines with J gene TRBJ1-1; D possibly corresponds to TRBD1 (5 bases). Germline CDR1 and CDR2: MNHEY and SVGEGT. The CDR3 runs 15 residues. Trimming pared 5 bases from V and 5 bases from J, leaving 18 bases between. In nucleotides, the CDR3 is TGTGCCAGCAGTGGGTGGGGCCCCCACCGGACTGAAGCTTTCTTT. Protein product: CASSGWGPHRTEAFF.

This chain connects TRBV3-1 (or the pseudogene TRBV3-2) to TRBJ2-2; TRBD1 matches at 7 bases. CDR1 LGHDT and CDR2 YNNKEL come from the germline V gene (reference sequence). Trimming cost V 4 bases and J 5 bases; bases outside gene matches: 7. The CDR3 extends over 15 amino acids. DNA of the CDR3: TGTGCCAGCAGCCGAGGGGGCAGTAGGACCGGGGAGCTGTTTTTT. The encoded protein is CASSRGGSRTGELFF.